One sample yielded the 30 T cell receptor beta chains listed below, sequenced in a study of blood T cell repertoires in COVID-19 (dated by TCRdb to 2018 to 2020). Libraries were made using the immunoSEQ multiplex PCR assay. TCRdb stores this immuneACCESS table with in-frame sequences only. Part of the clones is absent; in the studies checked, under half of the shortfall reflects unresolved V genes, and no reason is known for the rest. The sample table shows more than 200,000 clones, and roughly 84% are seen once. 4% of the sample is held by the ten biggest clonotypes. The sample consisted of peripheral blood. These receptors were taken from a woman aged 40 to 50 with active or convalescent COVID-19.

Details on this clone: Relative to the germline gene, one junction end is altered; a read error may explain this. The J gene is TRBJ1-2, the V gene TRBV18; 8 nucleotides agree with TRBD1. Germline V gives CDR1 KGHSH, CDR2 LQKENI. The CDR3 contains 14 residues. CDR3 coding DNA: TGTGCCAGCTCGCCACAGGGGGTTAACTATGGCTACACCTTC. Encoded protein: CASSPQGVNYGYTF.

This sequence joins TRBV18 and TRBJ2-2, with TRBD2 matching 10 bases. Per germline, CDR1 KGHSH and CDR2 LQKENI. The CDR3 is 14 amino acids. The V and J ends lost 9 bases and 5 bases, in that order; junction bases with no gene match: 6. This CDR3 reads CASFTSGETGELFF. In DNA, the CDR3 is TGTGCCAGTTTCACTAGCGGGGAAACCGGGGAGCTGTTTTTT.

This clone was recorded many times. This chain links TRBV6-6 with TRBJ1-3; D is unclear. This CDR3 has 11 amino acids. Germline V gene sequence: CDR1 MNHNY, CDR2 SVGAGI (reference sequence). The CDR3 loop is CASGPGATIYF. The CDR3 DNA follows: TGTGCGAGCGGGCCCGGTGCCACCATATATTTT.

The V and J genes are TRBV28 and TRBJ1-5; D is unresolved. This CDR3 region has 12 residues. Germline-derived CDR1 and CDR2 are MDHEN and SYDVKM. V was trimmed by 8 bases and J by 4 bases, leaving 9 bases between them. The chain's CDR3 is CASHRGNQPQHF. CDR3 in DNA: TGTGCCAGCCACCGAGGGAATCAGCCCCAGCATTTT.

The chain is built from TRBV11-2 and TRBJ1-2; TRBD1 agrees at 9 bases. CDR1 is SGHAT and CDR2 is FQNNGV in the germline V gene. The ends lost 1 base at V and 7 bases at J; junction bases unmatched: 4. CDR3 length: 14 residues. The CDR3 protein is CASSLGGTGSGYTF. In DNA, the CDR3 is TGTGCCAGCAGCTTAGGGGGGACAGGGTCTGGCTACACCTTC.

The chain couples TRBV5-1 to TRBJ2-5; 7 positions match TRBD1. With V trimmed by 3 bases and J by 2 bases, 4 bases remained unmatched. Germline V lookup: CDR1 SGHRS, CDR2 YFSETQ. CDR3 length: 14 residues. This CDR3 is CASSYETGQETQYF. As DNA, the CDR3 is TGCGCCAGCAGCTACGAGACAGGGCAAGAGACCCAGTACTTC.

This clone was recorded a few times. This chain links TRBV5-1 with TRBJ2-7; 11 positions match TRBD2. This CDR3 comprises 14 residues. Germline V gene data show CDR1 as SGHRS and CDR2 as YFSETQ. The ends lost 4 bases at V and 2 bases at J; junction bases unmatched: 2. The CDR3 sequence: CASSLTSGAYEQYF. The CDR3 DNA is TGCGCCAGCAGCCTGACTAGCGGGGCCTACGAGCAGTACTTC.

This clone has only one observation. V is TRBV3-1 (or the pseudogene TRBV3-2) and J is TRBJ1-1; 11 bases are shared with TRBD1. This CDR3 spans 18 amino acids. CDR1 is LGHDT and CDR2 is YNNKEL in the germline V gene (reference sequence). V lost 6 bases and J lost 4; bases outside the gene matches: 16. DNA for the CDR3: TGTGCCAGCAGGCAATTTACCGGGACAGGGGGATTGCGCACTGAAGCTTTCTTT. Protein product: CASRQFTGTGGLRTEAFF.

J is TRBJ2-3 and V is TRBV7-9; 10 nucleotides line up with TRBD2. This CDR3 region has 16 residues. V was pared by 4 bases and J by 4 bases, with 8 bases of the junction left unmatched. CDR1 is SEHNR, CDR2 FQNEAQ, per germline (reference sequence). This CDR3 is CASSYKAGGHSDTQYF. The CDR3 DNA reads TGTGCCAGCAGCTATAAAGCGGGGGGGCATTCAGATACGCAGTATTTT.

This chain links TRBV30 with TRBJ1-3, with TRBD1 identical over 11 bases. Looked up from germline, CDR1 is GTSNPN and CDR2 is SVGIG (reference sequence). CDR3 length: 13 residues. The V gene end was trimmed by 8 bases and the J gene end by 2 bases; junction bases not matched to a gene: 2. The chain's CDR3 is CAGQGAPGNTIYF. The CDR3 region has the DNA TGTGCCGGACAGGGGGCACCTGGAAACACCATATATTTT.

This chain connects TRBV6-1 to TRBJ1-2, with D tentatively TRBD1 (5 bases). Deletions cut 2 bases from V and 8 bases from J, with 15 bases between. Germline CDR1 is MNHNS and CDR2 is SASEGT. The CDR3 sequence is 14 residues long. The CDR3 spells CASSENTIGAGYTF. Here the CDR3 DNA reads TGTGCCAGCAGTGAAAACACGATAGGGGCGGGCTACACCTTC.

The genes are TRBV5-6 and TRBJ1-3; D gene unclear. Germline loops: CDR1 SGHDT, CDR2 YYEEEE. The CDR3 loop spans 15 amino acids. The V end was cut by 4 bases, the J end by 0 bases, with 11 bases between. DNA for the CDR3: TGTGCCAGCAGCCTGGTGTTCCTCTCTGGAAACACCATATATTTT. This codes for CASSLVFLSGNTIYF.

This clone was detected only once. The chain has TRBV6-4 and TRBJ1-6; 8 nucleotides agree with TRBD1. The CDR3 totals 18 residues. With V trimmed by 7 bases and J by 3 bases, 14 bases remained unmatched. Germline CDR1 and CDR2: MRHNA and SNTAGT. The CDR3 nucleotides read TGTGCCAGCATCCTAACCCGACAGGGGACCCTCTATAATTCACCCCTCCACTTT. It is translated as CASILTRQGTLYNSPLHF.

This clone was seen only once. The chain carries TRBV14 and TRBJ1-4, with 7 nucleotides matching TRBD1. This CDR3 is built from 16 residues. Unmatched junction bases numbered 13, after V lost 4 bases and J lost 8 bases. CDR1 and CDR2 from the germline V gene are SGHDN and FVKESK. In DNA, the CDR3 is TGTGCCAGCAGCCGACAGGGAGGAGTGTTTAGCGAAAAACTGTTTTTT. It is translated as CASSRQGGVFSEKLFF.

CDR3 nucleotides: TGTGCCAGCAGCCACAGGACAGCTCCGGGAAACACCATATATTTT. As protein: CASSHRTAPGNTIYF. This chain links TRBV14 with TRBJ1-3, with D perhaps matching TRBD1 (6 bases). The length of the CDR3 is 15 residues. Germline values: CDR1 SGHDN, CDR2 FVKESK. V lost 3 bases and J lost 4, with 13 bases in between.

Only a few counts were recorded for this clone. The chain is built from TRBV5-1 and TRBJ1-1, with TRBD1 identical over 7 bases. Germline values: CDR1 SGHRS, CDR2 YFSETQ. The CDR3 runs 15 residues. The J segment lost 1 base and the V segment lost 3 bases, leaving 6 bases of the junction unmatched. Here the CDR3 reads CASSSTSGGNTEAFF. Written as DNA, the CDR3 is TGCGCCAGCAGCTCGACTTCAGGGGGGAACACTGAAGCTTTCTTT.

The gene calls are TRBV5-5 and TRBJ1-4, with TRBD1 matching 7 bases. The CDR3 extends over 15 amino acids. Germline assignment: CDR1 SGHKS and CDR2 YYEKEE (reference sequence). V was clipped by 4 bases and J by 0 bases; unmatched bases: 3. CDR3 residues: CASSGGQSTNEKLFF. DNA for the CDR3: TGTGCCAGCAGCGGGGGACAGTCAACTAATGAAAAACTGTTTTTT.

This sequence joins TRBV29-1 and TRBJ2-4, with a weak D call TRBD2 (6 bases). Germline values: CDR1 SQVTM, CDR2 ANQGSEA. This CDR3 region has 14 residues. The V end was cut by 6 bases, the J end by 3 bases, with 15 bases between. The CDR3 is CSVWSQEGKNIQYF. The CDR3 DNA reads as TGCAGCGTCTGGAGTCAGGAGGGCAAAAACATTCAGTACTTC.

Notes on this clone: The identical CDR3 is also encoded by other nucleotide sequences in the sample. This chain joins TRBV2 and TRBJ2-5, with D tentatively TRBD2 (6 bases). This CDR3 has 12 residues. The V end was cut by 4 bases, the J end by 5 bases, with 8 bases between. CDR1 SNHLY and CDR2 FYNNEI come from the germline V gene. The CDR3 sequence is CASSGAGETQYF. The CDR3 DNA reads TGTGCCAGCAGTGGGGCGGGGGAGACCCAGTACTTC.

The CDR3 DNA follows: TGTGCCAGCAGCTTCAACAGGGACTACGAGCAGTACTTC. Residues: CASSFNRDYEQYF. This sequence joins TRBV5-5 and TRBJ2-7; D possibly corresponds to TRBD1 (6 bases). The V gene lost 2 bases and the J gene lost 3 bases, with 9 bases spanning the gap. Germline V gives CDR1 SGHKS, CDR2 YYEKEE (reference sequence). The length of the CDR3 is 13 residues.

This chain connects TRBV9 to TRBJ1-6; D ambiguous. Germline CDR1 is SGDLS and CDR2 is YYNGEE. The CDR3 consists of 14 residues. V lost 2 bases and J lost 9, with 12 bases in between. The CDR3 coding sequence is TGTGCCAGCAGCGTGAGAGGTGCAGTTTCACCCCTCCACTTT. Encoded protein: CASSVRGAVSPLHF.

This clone was seen once. The V call is TRBV5-1, the J call TRBJ2-2; D is undetermined. Germline CDR1 is SGHRS and CDR2 is YFSETQ. With 0 bases removed from V and 8 bases from J, the gap between germline ends came to 11 bases. This CDR3 spans 14 amino acids. The CDR3 sequence: CASSLGQIEGELFF. The CDR3 DNA reads as TGCGCCAGCAGCTTGGGACAAATTGAAGGGGAGCTGTTTTTT.

This clone was picked up one time. This chain links TRBV7-3 with TRBJ2-1; TRBD2 might be the D (5 bases). Germline V lookup: CDR1 SGHTA, CDR2 FQGTGA. This CDR3 spans 16 amino acids. V shed 5 bases and J shed 0 bases, with 14 bases lying between them. The CDR3 here is CASSPDGVSSYNEQFF. CDR3 coding DNA: TGTGCCAGCAGCCCTGACGGGGTGAGCTCCTACAATGAGCAGTTCTTC.

The chain combines TRBV6-5 with TRBJ1-2, with 9 bases aligning to TRBD1. In germline, CDR1 is MNHEY, CDR2 SVGAGI. The CDR3 sequence is 14 residues long. After removal of 5 bases from V and 5 bases from J, the junction contained 6 bases not matched to a gene. In nucleotides, the CDR3 is TGTGCCAGCAGTAGCGGGACAGGGCTTTATGGCTACACCTTC. It specifies CASSSGTGLYGYTF.

This sequence joins TRBV6-6 and TRBJ1-5, with D possibly TRBD1 on 5 matching bases. The CDR3 contains 15 residues. V lost 0 bases and J 3 bases, leaving 9 bases between the germline ends. Germline V gene lookup returns CDR1 MNHNY and CDR2 SVGAGI (reference sequence). In DNA form, the CDR3 reads TGTGCCAGCAGTTACTCGGGGGGGAACAATCAGCCCCAGCATTTT. Protein: CASSYSGGNNQPQHF.

This clone was seen a single time. V usage is TRBV19 and J usage is TRBJ2-4; TRBD1 matches at 8 bases. The length of the CDR3 is 17 residues. With 6 bases clipped from V and 3 bases from J, the junction kept 13 bases outside the gene matches. Germline V gene data show CDR1 as LNHDA and CDR2 as SQIVND (reference sequence). The CDR3 DNA reads as TGTGCCAGTAGCCGAAGCCCAGGGGGCCAAGGCAAAAACATTCAGTACTTC. It encodes CASSRSPGGQGKNIQYF. Combining the CDR3 with reference TRBV19 and TRBJ2-4 gives the whole variable domain DGGITQSPKYLFRKEGQNVTLSCEQNLNHDAMYWYRQDPGQGLRLIYYSQIVNDFQKGDIAEGYSVSREKKESFPLTVTSAQKNPTAFYLCASSRSPGGQGKNIQYFGAGTRLSVL.

V gene TRBV6-5 combines with J gene TRBJ1-4, with 9 nucleotides matching TRBD1. With 6 bases clipped from V and 4 bases from J, the junction kept 6 bases outside the gene matches. Germline lookup yields CDR1 MNHEY and CDR2 SVGAGI. This CDR3 is 15 amino acids long. The CDR3 sequence is CASRTGGSDNEKLFF. The CDR3 bases are TGTGCCAGCAGGACAGGGGGTTCGGATAATGAAAAACTGTTTTTT.

The rearrangement links TRBV4-2 to TRBJ2-3; the D is unclear. Trimming pared 2 bases from V and 2 bases from J, leaving 11 bases between. CDR3 length: 15 amino acids. Germline V lookup: CDR1 LGHNA, CDR2 YNFKEQ. The CDR3 sequence: CASSQNDEHTDTQYF. The CDR3 DNA reads as TGTGCCAGCAGCCAAAACGATGAACACACAGATACGCAGTATTTT.

The rearrangement links TRBV6-6 to TRBJ1-2, with TRBD1 as a possible D gene (5 bases). Germline V gene sequence: CDR1 MNHNY, CDR2 SVGAGI (reference sequence). This CDR3 is built from 16 residues. V dropped 2 bases and J dropped 0 bases, with 13 bases sitting between them. The CDR3 DNA follows: TGTGCCAGCAGTTACGTGACCGGGGGAGCTAACTATGGCTACACCTTC. Its protein is CASSYVTGGANYGYTF.

This rearrangement joins TRBV18 to TRBJ1-1; D call uncertain. This CDR3 is 15 amino acids long. The V gene's germline CDR1 is KGHSH and CDR2 LQKENI. Trimming cost V 2 bases and J 0 bases, with 10 bases left between them. The CDR3 sequence: CASSPYTQMNTEAFF. The DNA of the CDR3 is TGTGCCAGCTCACCATATACACAAATGAACACTGAAGCTTTCTTT. Based on the CDR3 plus reference TRBV18 and TRBJ1-1, the full variable domain is NAGVMQNPRHLVRRRGQEARLRCSPMKGHSHVYWYRQLPEEGLKFMVYLQKENIIDESGMPKERFSAEFPKEGPSILRIQQVVRGDSAAYFCASSPYTQMNTEAFFGQGTRLTVV.